This is a list of T cell receptor beta chains from one sample in a study of graft-versus-host responses after intestinal transplantation. Profiling relied on immunoSEQ multiplex PCR, and the TCRdb table lists in-frame clones only, not all of them. The sample records about 39,000 clones, 90% to 95% being singletons. This material consisted of PBMCs, taken 734 days after intestinal transplantation. The receptors shown here come from a human patient who received an intestinal transplant, so some T cells may come from the graft donor. Each CDR3 is given with its conserved first and last residue. Fields, in order: D gene, clone size, V gene, J gene, CDR3 protein, CDR3 DNA. D genes are given only for firm matches. Size values are once, few and many counts, or a class for expanded clones, and some rows have none.

>NA|NA|TRBV5-1|TRBJ2-7
CASSLGASDSYEQYF
TGCGCCAGCAGCTTGGGGGCTAGCGACAGCTACGAGCAGTACTTC
>TRBD1|NA|TRBV29-1|TRBJ2-7
CSTRGQGKAHEQYF
TGCAGTACCCGGGGACAGGGGAAGGCTCACGAGCAGTACTTC
>NA|NA|TRBV2|TRBJ1-5
CASSSVGGGAGQPQHF
TGTGCCAGCAGTTCCGTAGGTGGGGGGGCCGGCCAGCCCCAGCATTTT
>NA|NA|TRBV2|TRBJ1-2
CASSEAWGFYGYTF
TGTGCCAGCAGTGAAGCATGGGGCTTTTATGGCTACACCTTC
>TRBD2|NA|TRBV7-9|TRBJ2-1
CASSLVASGGPGFMFF
TGTGCCAGCAGCTTAGTTGCTAGCGGGGGCCCCGGGTTCATGTTCTTC
>TRBD2|once|TRBV5-1|TRBJ2-7
CASSPHRGGLSYEQYF
TGCGCCAGCAGCCCGCATCGCGGGGGACTCTCCTACGAGCAGTACTTC
>TRBD1|NA|TRBV2|TRBJ1-6
CASSEDRGDSPLHF
TGTGCCAGCAGTGAAGACAGGGGGGATTCACCCCTCCACTTT
>NA|NA|TRBV9|TRBJ2-1
CASSVGGSDEQFF
TGTGCCAGCAGCGTAGGGGGGAGCGATGAGCAGTTCTTC
>NA|NA|TRBV2|TRBJ1-1
CASSWGGEGTEAFF
TGTGCCAGCAGCTGGGGTGGGGAGGGGACTGAAGCTTTCTTT
>NA|NA|TRBV27|TRBJ2-1
CASSLMVASNNEQFF
TGTGCCAGCAGTTTAATGGTAGCGAGTAACAATGAGCAGTTCTTC
>NA|NA|TRBV10-1|TRBJ1-5
CASSDCQDRNSNQPQHF
TGCGCCAGCAGTGATTGTCAGGATAGAAATAGCAATCAGCCCCAGCATTTT
>NA|NA|TRBV6-5|TRBJ2-7
CASSYTVYGAYEQYF
TGTGCCAGCAGTTATACGGTTTATGGAGCCTACGAGCAGTACTTC
>NA|NA|TRBV7-9|TRBJ2-6
CASSLGQGEGSNVLTF
TGTGCCAGCAGCTTAGGCCAGGGAGAAGGGTCCAACGTCCTGACTTTC
>NA|NA|TRBV2|TRBJ2-7
CASSASLGYEQYF
TGTGCCAGCAGTGCTTCACTAGGCTACGAGCAGTACTTC
>NA|once|TRBV12-5|TRBJ2-5
CASGPPRGGAETQYF
TGTGCTAGTGGCCCCCCCCGTGGGGGGGCAGAGACCCAGTACTTC
>NA|NA|TRBV9|TRBJ2-5
CASSVETQYF
TGTGCCAGCAGCGTAGAGACCCAGTACTTC
>NA|few|TRBV11-1|TRBJ2-7
CASSHSGTLDYEQYF
TGTGCCAGCAGCCACTCCGGGACACTTGATTACGAGCAGTACTTC
>TRBD1|NA|TRBV25-1|TRBJ1-1
CASRKGGQTMNTEAFF
TGTGCCAGCAGGAAGGGGGGACAGACTATGAACACTGAAGCTTTCTTT
>NA|NA|TRBV10-3|TRBJ2-1
CAISTSRDEQFF
TGTGCCATCAGTACTAGTCGCGATGAGCAGTTCTTC
>TRBD1|NA|TRBV10-3|TRBJ2-1
CAIRDTRGPSYNEQFF
TGTGCCATCAGAGATACCAGGGGGCCTTCCTACAATGAGCAGTTCTTC
>NA|NA|TRBV28|TRBJ1-5
CASSFSGNQPQHF
TGTGCCAGCAGTTTTTCGGGGAATCAGCCCCAGCATTTT
>NA|NA|TRBV11-2|TRBJ1-5
CASSSAASPYSNQPQHF
TGTGCCAGCAGCTCCGCGGCATCCCCCTATAGCAATCAGCCCCAGCATTTT
>TRBD2|NA|TRBV6-5|TRBJ2-3
CASSYGGGATDTQYF
TGTGCCAGCAGTTACGGCGGGGGGGCCACAGATACGCAGTATTTT
>NA|NA|TRBV14|TRBJ1-6
CASSQDLGSRPLHF
TGTGCCAGCAGCCAAGATCTGGGTTCCAGACCCCTCCACTTT
>TRBD1|NA|TRBV6-1|TRBJ2-7
CASSGSGQGAYEQYF
TGTGCCAGCAGTGGGTCGGGACAGGGGGCGTACGAGCAGTACTTC
>NA|NA|TRBV7-6|TRBJ2-7
CASSLSDASYEQYF
TGTGCCAGCAGCTTATCTGACGCCTCCTACGAGCAGTACTTC
>NA|NA|TRBV11-2|TRBJ2-3
CASSPRGGLIRTDTQYF
TGTGCCAGCAGCCCCCGTGGGGGGCTTATCCGCACAGATACGCAGTATTTT
>TRBD1|NA|TRBV29-1|TRBJ1-5
CSVVGRGLDQPQHF
TGCAGCGTTGTTGGCAGGGGGTTAGATCAGCCCCAGCATTTT
>NA|NA|TRBV4-2|TRBJ2-2
CASSQDRHSGELFF
TGTGCCAGCAGCCAAGATAGGCATTCGGGGGAGCTGTTTTTT
>NA|NA|TRBV7-9|TRBJ2-6
CASSPFPEGANVLTF
TGTGCCAGCAGCCCTTTTCCTGAGGGGGCCAACGTCCTGACTTTC
>NA|NA|TRBV27|TRBJ2-1
CASSLRANPLSYNEQFF
TGTGCCAGCAGTTTAAGGGCTAACCCTTTATCCTACAATGAGCAGTTCTTC
>NA|NA|TRBV9|TRBJ2-4
CASSVGGKNIQYF
TGTGCCAGCAGCGTAGGTGGGAAAAACATTCAGTACTTC
>TRBD1|NA|TRBV9|TRBJ1-2
CASSVERYRTGQANYGYTF
TGTGCCAGCAGCGTCGAGAGGTATCGGACAGGTCAAGCTAACTATGGCTACACCTTC
>NA|NA|TRBV13|TRBJ2-1
CASSLSLAERESYNEQFF
TGTGCCAGCAGCTTATCCCTAGCCGAGAGGGAGTCCTACAATGAGCAGTTCTTC
>NA|NA|TRBV7-3|TRBJ1-1
CASSQFGENTEAFF
TGTGCCAGCAGCCAGTTCGGGGAAAACACTGAAGCTTTCTTT
>NA|NA|TRBV11-1|TRBJ2-5
CASSLEDSLQETQYF
TGTGCCAGCAGCTTAGAGGACAGCCTCCAAGAGACCCAGTACTTC
>NA|NA|TRBV21-1|TRBJ1-1
CASSRVRRLGSTEAFF
TGTGCCAGCAGCAGGGTCCGCAGATTGGGGAGCACTGAAGCTTTCTTT
>NA|NA|TRBV28|TRBJ1-2
CASSPRGELANYGYTF
TGTGCCAGCAGTCCCCGGGGAGAGCTAGCTAACTATGGCTACACCTTC
>TRBD1|NA|TRBV11-3|TRBJ2-7
CASSASGQGSYEQYF
TGTGCCAGCAGCGCATCGGGACAGGGTTCCTACGAGCAGTACTTC
>NA|NA|TRBV6-1|TRBJ2-5
CASRPWDFQETQYF
TGTGCCAGCAGACCCTGGGACTTCCAAGAGACCCAGTACTTC
>NA|NA|TRBV11-1|TRBJ2-7
CASSLGFSYEQYF
TGTGCCAGCAGCTTAGGTTTTTCTTACGAGCAGTACTTC
>TRBD2|NA|TRBV29-1|TRBJ2-3
CSYKGSRVAGATDTQYF
TGCAGCTATAAAGGATCTCGAGTAGCGGGAGCCACAGATACGCAGTATTTT
>TRBD2|NA|TRBV6-5|TRBJ2-2
CASLAGGNTGELFF
TGTGCCAGCTTAGCGGGAGGCAACACCGGGGAGCTGTTTTTT
>TRBD1|NA|TRBV4-1|TRBJ2-7
CASSQVLWDRESYEQYF
TGCGCCAGCAGCCAAGTACTTTGGGACAGGGAGTCCTACGAGCAGTACTTC
>NA|NA|TRBV28|TRBJ2-5
CASSRRQGQGGETQYF
TGTGCCAGCAGTCGTAGACAGGGCCAGGGGGGAGAGACCCAGTACTTC
>NA|NA|TRBV7-3|TRBJ2-7
CASRLAGTAYEQYF
TGTGCCAGCAGATTGGCTGGGACTGCCTATGAGCAGTACTTC
>NA|NA|TRBV19|TRBJ2-7
CASSNGNSYEQYF
TGTGCCAGTAGTAACGGAAACTCCTACGAGCAGTACTTC
>NA|NA|TRBV9|TRBJ1-4
CASSGRTGGDEKLFF
TGTGCCAGCAGCGGTCGGACGGGAGGGGATGAAAAACTGTTTTTT
>TRBD2|once|TRBV5-1|TRBJ2-5
CASSSTSARETQYF
TGCGCCAGCAGCTCGACTAGCGCAAGGGAGACCCAGTACTTC
>NA|NA|TRBV15|TRBJ2-1
CATSRAWTAYNEQFF
TGTGCCACCAGCAGAGCTTGGACAGCCTACAATGAGCAGTTCTTC
>TRBD2|NA|TRBV11-2|TRBJ2-7
CASSFGRLAGDLDEQYF
TGTGCCAGCAGCTTCGGGCGGCTAGCGGGAGATCTTGACGAGCAGTACTTC
>TRBD1|NA|TRBV11-2|TRBJ2-1
CASSYTQGGEQFF
TGTGCCAGCAGCTACACACAGGGGGGTGAGCAGTTCTTC
>NA|NA|TRBV5-1|TRBJ1-1
CASSLQPGGSVMNTEAFF
TGCGCCAGCAGCTTGCAACCCGGGGGCAGCGTCATGAACACTGAAGCTTTCTTT
>NA|NA|TRBV5-6|TRBJ2-4
CASSLANSLAKNIQYF
TGTGCCAGCAGCTTGGCTAACTCGCTAGCCAAAAACATTCAGTACTTC
>NA|NA|TRBV4-1|TRBJ1-5
CASSQEGGYNQPQHF
TGCGCCAGCAGCCAAGAGGGGGGCTACAATCAGCCCCAGCATTTT
>TRBD1|NA|TRBV27|TRBJ1-6
CASSLSPGERDRGLASPLHF
TGTGCCAGCAGTTTATCTCCGGGGGAGCGGGACAGGGGTTTAGCTTCACCCCTCCACTTT
>NA|NA|TRBV7-3|TRBJ2-2
CASSLTHQNTGELFF
TGTGCCAGCAGCTTAACGCACCAGAACACCGGGGAGCTGTTTTTT